Listed below are T cell receptor beta chains from one sample, sequenced in a study of tumor-infiltrating lymphocytes in oesophageal squamous cell carcinoma. One entry per CDR3 protein, called by TCRdb with MiXCR from the PCR reads. The repertoire consists of about 15,000 distinct CDR3 sequences, with approximately 50% occurring once and the leading ten covering approximately 15%. The specimen was esophageal tumor tissue. These receptors originate from a male donor with esophageal squamous cell carcinoma. Both conserved end residues are part of each CDR3. The order of the fields is J gene, V gene, CDR3 protein.

j_call: -
v_call: TRBV7-4
cdr3_aa: CASSLLQVGEQYF

j_call: TRBJ1-2
v_call: TRBV12-3/TRBV12-4
cdr3_aa: CASSMTGGGYGYTF

j_call: TRBJ2-6
v_call: TRBV6-1
cdr3_aa: CASTASGANVLTF

j_call: TRBJ2-1
v_call: TRBV10-3
cdr3_aa: CAISGGLAGGGEQFF

j_call: -
v_call: TRBV24-1
cdr3_aa: CATSDWANYEQFF

j_call: TRBJ2-6
v_call: TRBV7-8
cdr3_aa: CASSSQGSGSPLHF

j_call: TRBJ2-3
v_call: TRBV7-8
cdr3_aa: CASSTLGTDTQYF

j_call: TRBJ1-1
v_call: TRBV12-3/TRBV12-4
cdr3_aa: CASSTQTGGTEAFF

j_call: TRBJ1-5
v_call: TRBV6-8
cdr3_aa: CASSYTKRDRHNQPQHF

j_call: -
v_call: TRBV7-2
cdr3_aa: CASSLAMTSGSNYEQYF